This TCR beta chain was sequenced during a study of T cell repertoires in cytomegalovirus infection. Whole-study findings and limits: Carriage of CMV together with the relevant HLA was identifiable through cumulative public TCR beta family frequency. CMV-specific TCR beta clonotypes restricted by HLA-C dominated the ex vivo response.

With respect to this clonotype: Its target is not known.

The CDR3 is 13 residues long. Per germline, CDR1 SGHTA and CDR2 FQGNSA. V shed 1 base and J shed 8 bases, with 9 bases lying between them. TCRdb ran MiXCR on the reads and lists one entry per CDR3 protein. The sample comprises about 310,000 distinct CDR3 sequences, about a sixth of which are singletons, and 12% rests with the top ten. The rearrangement joins TRBV7-2 to TRBJ2-1, with D maybe TRBD2 (6 bases). The sequenced material came from PBMCs. The sequence derives from a human donor in good health (CMV status not recorded). Some clones in this sample may be carry-over from other donors' samples. This chain's CDR3 is CASSLGRGDEQFF. The CDR3 nucleotides read TGTGCCAGCAGCTTAGGGAGGGGCGATGAGCAGTTCTTC.